This TCR beta chain was identified in a study of T cell changes during pregnancy in multiple sclerosis. The V gene lost 4 bases and the J gene lost 3 bases, with 16 bases spanning the gap. This CDR3 is 15 amino acids long. From germline, CDR1 is SGDLS and CDR2 YYNGEE. Some clones are missing from TCRdb's copy, which holds only in-frame ones; the method was immunoSEQ multiplex PCR. The sample yields over 100,000 clones, around 90% seen once. The clonotype was recovered from a female donor with multiple sclerosis, enrolled in a pregnancy study. Here the sequenced sample was peripheral blood, taken in the third trimester of pregnancy. The chain combines TRBV9 with TRBJ1-2, with D maybe TRBD1 (5 bases). The CDR3 nucleotides are TGTGCCAGCAGCCCAGAACAGGATAATGACTATGGCTACACCTTC. Translating it yields CASSPEQDNDYGYTF.